One and the same sample provided the 3 T cell receptor beta chains below, sequenced in a study of cytomegalovirus exposure and HLA in healthy donors (dated by TCRdb to about 2017). The library was generated by the immunoSEQ multiplex PCR assay. TCRdb provides this immuneACCESS table in a form limited to in-frame rearrangements. Some clones are lacking; in checked studies, under half of them reflect an unresolved V gene, and why the rest are absent is not known. This sample lists 200,000 to 250,000 clones; roughly 85% were detected once. The ten largest clones add up to roughly 5.5% of the sample. Sequencing was carried out using PBMCs. Receptors were obtained from a young woman in good health and CMV-seronegative.

This chain connects TRBV5-1 to TRBJ2-6, with D possibly matching TRBD1 (5 bases). Trimming stripped 3 bases from V and 4 bases from J, with 14 bases between. The germline CDR1 and CDR2 sequences are SGHRS and YFSETQ. The CDR3 spans 16 residues. The CDR3 loop is CASSSRVTAGANVLTF. The CDR3 nucleotides read TGCGCCAGCAGCTCCAGGGTAACCGCAGGGGCCAACGTCCTGACTTTC. The complete variable domain, with remaining parts taken from reference TRBV5-1 and TRBJ2-6, reads KAGVTQTPRYLIKTRGQQVTLSCSPISGHRSVSWYQQTPGQGLQFLFEYFSETQRNKGNFPGRFSGRQFSNSRSEMNVSTLELGDSALYLCASSSRVTAGANVLTFGAGSRLTVL.

The V and J genes are TRBV6-1 and TRBJ1-1; 8 nucleotides line up with TRBD1. The CDR3 consists of 13 residues. Trimming cost V 6 bases and J 1 base; bases outside gene matches: 1. Per germline, CDR1 MNHNS and CDR2 SASEGT. The CDR3 nucleotides read TGTGCCAGCAGAACAGGGGGGAACACTGAAGCTTTCTTT. Translation: CASRTGGNTEAFF.

The chain couples TRBV19 to TRBJ2-3, with D uncertain. The CDR3 runs 14 residues. Germline CDR1 reads LNHDA; CDR2 reads SQIVND (reference sequence). Trimming took off 2 bases at V and 1 base at J, with 7 bases between the two ends. DNA of the CDR3: TGTGCCAGTAGTATAATTAGGGGCACAGATACGCAGTATTTT. It codes for CASSIIRGTDTQYF. Full variable domain (outside the CDR3, taken from reference TRBV19 and TRBJ2-3): DGGITQSPKYLFRKEGQNVTLSCEQNLNHDAMYWYRQDPGQGLRLIYYSQIVNDFQKGDIAEGYSVSREKKESFPLTVTSAQKNPTAFYLCASSIIRGTDTQYFGPGTRLTVL.